These T cell receptor beta chains were read from a single sample in a study of T cells in Graves' hyperthyroidism and ophthalmopathy. TCRdb re-called the multiplex PCR reads with MiXCR, one entry per CDR3 protein. In the table there are under 350,000 distinct CDR3 sequences, approximately 18% of which are singletons. The sequenced sample was blood. The receptors were sampled from a woman between 45 and 60 years old with Graves' hyperthyroidism. Each CDR3 is given with its conserved first and last residue. A D gene is named only where the DNA matches it firmly. Some rows have no size entry. The others give once, few or many, or a class for an expanded clone.

D	J	V	size	DNA	CDR3
TRBD1	TRBJ1-2	TRBV2	many	TGTGCCAGCAGAGGCCTATACAGGGGAGCTAACTATGGCTACACCTTC	CASRGLYRGANYGYTF
-	TRBJ2-1	TRBV30	many	TGTGCCTGGAGCTTCCCCGGCCCCTACAATGAGCAGTTCTTC	CAWSFPGPYNEQFF
-	TRBJ1-5	TRBV29-1	few	TGCAGCGTTGAATTGACGGGAAATCAGCCCCAGCATTTT	CSVELTGNQPQHF
-	TRBJ2-7	TRBV19	-	TGTGCCAGTAGTAATGACAGATCCTACGAGCAGTACTTC	CASSNDRSYEQYF
-	TRBJ2-3	TRBV29-1	many	TGCAGCGTTGGAAGTAGCACAGATACGCAGTATTTT	CSVGSSTDTQYF
-	TRBJ1-2	TRBV4-1	many	TGCGCCAGCAGCCAAGATTACTATGGCTACACCTTC	CASSQDYYGYTF
TRBD1	TRBJ1-2	TRBV7-9	-	TGTGCCAGCAGCTTCCCCGGGACAGAAAACTATGGCTACACCTTC	CASSFPGTENYGYTF
-	TRBJ2-2	TRBV19	-	TGTGCCAGTAGTATAGATCTATGGCAGGAGGGGGCGCGAACCGGGGAGCTGTTTTTT	CASSIDLWQEGARTGELFF
-	TRBJ1-3	TRBV15	few	TGTGCCACCAGCAGGAATATAGGGGGTAACACCATATATTTT	CATSRNIGGNTIYF
-	TRBJ2-1	TRBV7-9	-	TGTGCCAGCAGGTTATTCGATTACAATGAGCAGTTCTTC	CASRLFDYNEQFF
TRBD1	TRBJ2-5	TRBV27	many	TGTGCCAGCAGGGATGGACAGGGCCCAGAGACCCAGTACTTC	CASRDGQGPETQYF
-	TRBJ2-3	TRBV27	many	TGTGCCAGCAGTTTAAGCCTAGTAAGGGATACGCAGTATTTT	CASSLSLVRDTQYF
-	TRBJ2-7	TRBV10-2	-	TGCGCCAGCAGTGAGTGGAGCCAATCCTACGAGCAGTACTTC	CASSEWSQSYEQYF
-	TRBJ2-1	TRBV27	few	TGTGCCAGCCACCGACCTCTAGCCCCCTACAATGAGCAGTTCTTC	CASHRPLAPYNEQFF
-	TRBJ2-2	TRBV10-3	-	TGTGCCGGGGCGCAGTCTACGCCGAGGGACACCGGGGAGCTGTTTTTT	CAGAQSTPRDTGELFF
TRBD1	TRBJ2-7	TRBV7-8	few	TGTGCCAGCAGCCCACGAGCAGGGGGTTCCTACGAGCAGTACTTC	CASSPRAGGSYEQYF
-	TRBJ2-5	TRBV2	many	TGTGCCAGCAGTGCGGAAGAGACCCAGTACTTC	CASSAEETQYF
TRBD2	TRBJ2-3	TRBV7-2	few	TGTGCCAGCAGCTTGGGGGACCCGACTAGCGCTGATTTCACAGATACGCAGTATTTT	CASSLGDPTSADFTDTQYF
-	TRBJ2-1	TRBV20-1	few	TGCAGTGCTAGAGATGAACAGGGTGGGAATGAGCAGTTCTTC	CSARDEQGGNEQFF
-	TRBJ2-4	TRBV2	-	TGTGCCAGCAAAAGGTCTGGTGAAAACATTCAGTACTTC	CASKRSGENIQYF
-	TRBJ1-1	TRBV29-1	many	TGCAGCGCCCTAACTGCGTCAGTCTTGAACACTGAAGCTTTCTTT	CSALTASVLNTEAFF
TRBD2	TRBJ2-1	TRBV20-1	many	TGCAGTGGGGCAGGGACTAGCGGGATTGGTGAGCAGTTCTTC	CSGAGTSGIGEQFF
-	TRBJ2-5	TRBV27	-	TGTGCCAGCAGTTTGACGGGGGGCGAGGTGACCCAGTACTTC	CASSLTGGEVTQYF
TRBD1	TRBJ1-1	TRBV18	-	TGTGCCAGCCCACCCTCGCCAATCCCAGGGGGTGAAGCTTTCTTT	CASPPSPIPGGEAFF
-	TRBJ2-3	TRBV4-1	many	TGCGCCAGCAGCCAAGATGTGGGGAGCACAGATACGCAGTATTTT	CASSQDVGSTDTQYF
-	TRBJ2-3	TRBV5-5	-	TGTGCCAGCAGCTTGGAAAGTCTGAGCACAGATACGCAGTATTTT	CASSLESLSTDTQYF
-	TRBJ1-5	TRBV12-3/TRBV12-4	many	TGTGCCAGCAGTTTAGCGCTGGCAGGGGATCAGCCCCAGCATTTT	CASSLALAGDQPQHF
TRBD2	TRBJ2-5	TRBV5-1	-	TGCGCCAGCAGGATAACTAGCGGGGGACTTCAAGAGACCCAGTACTTC	CASRITSGGLQETQYF
TRBD2	TRBJ2-3	TRBV20-1	-	TGCAGTGCTAGAATCCCCACTAGCGGGGGGCGGGCAGATACGCAGTATTTT	CSARIPTSGGRADTQYF
TRBD1	TRBJ1-1	TRBV2	many	TGTGCCAGCATCCTGACAGGGGCGGGCACTGAAGCTTTCTTT	CASILTGAGTEAFF
-	TRBJ1-4	TRBV7-9	-	TGTGCCAGCAGCCCAGGGTTGGGTAATGAAAAACTGTTTTTT	CASSPGLGNEKLFF
TRBD1	TRBJ1-1	TRBV19	few	TGTGCCAGCTCAGGGGGGCGAGGGGACACTGAAGCTTTCTTT	CASSGGRGDTEAFF
TRBD2	TRBJ2-7	TRBV7-2	-	TGTGCCAGCACCTACGGCGGGAGGAGGGGCGAGCAGTACTTC	CASTYGGRRGEQYF
TRBD1	TRBJ1-2	TRBV27	-	TGTGCCAGCGCTCAAACAGGGGGGAATGGCTACACCTTC	CASAQTGGNGYTF
TRBD1	TRBJ1-6	TRBV12-3/TRBV12-4	-	TGTGCCAGCAGTTGGGGACAGGGCCTGCCCCTCCACTTT	CASSWGQGLPLHF
-	TRBJ1-3	TRBV13	few	TGTGCCAGCAGCTTACGAGGCCCGGTCGCAAGCTCTGGAAACACCATATATTTT	CASSLRGPVASSGNTIYF
TRBD1	TRBJ2-2	TRBV7-9	-	TGTGCCAGCAGCGCGTCCGGGACAGTTACCGGGGAGCTGTTTTTT	CASSASGTVTGELFF
-	TRBJ1-4	TRBV9	few	TGTGCCAGCAGCACTCGGATATTTGAAAAACTGTTTTTT	CASSTRIFEKLFF
-	TRBJ2-1	TRBV10-2	-	TGCGCCAGCAGTGAGTCAGGGACCATTCCCTACAATGAGCAGTTCTTC	CASSESGTIPYNEQFF
TRBD1	TRBJ1-1	TRBV30	-	TGTGCCTGGAGTCCTTGGACAGGGCCCGCTACTGAAGCTTTCTTT	CAWSPWTGPATEAFF
-	TRBJ2-3	TRBV5-1	few	TGCGCCAGCAGCTTGGATGGGGGGGCCTCAGATACGCAGTATTTT	CASSLDGGASDTQYF
-	TRBJ2-3	TRBV27	many	TGTGCCAGCAGTTTACTGGGGGCGACAGATACGCAGTATTTT	CASSLLGATDTQYF
TRBD2	TRBJ2-3	TRBV7-2	-	TGTGCCAGCAGCTCGGGACTAGCGGGGACCAGAGATACGCAGTATTTT	CASSSGLAGTRDTQYF
TRBD1	TRBJ2-1	TRBV11-2	many	TGTGCCAGCGGGGGACAGCCCTACAATGAGCAGTTCTTC	CASGGQPYNEQFF
-	TRBJ1-2	TRBV5-5	few	TGTGCCAGCAGCTTTCAAGGAGGCGGCTATGGCTACACCTTC	CASSFQGGGYGYTF
TRBD1	TRBJ1-5	TRBV5-6	-	TGTGCCAGCAGCTACGGGACAGACAATCAGCCCCAGCATTTT	CASSYGTDNQPQHF
-	TRBJ1-1	TRBV19	once	TGTGCCAGTAGTATTTTTCCCAACACTGAAGCTTCCTTT	CASSIFPNTEASF
-	TRBJ2-1	TRBV11-3	many	TGTGCCAGCAGCTTACGGTCCTCTCCTGAGCAGTTCTTC	CASSLRSSPEQFF